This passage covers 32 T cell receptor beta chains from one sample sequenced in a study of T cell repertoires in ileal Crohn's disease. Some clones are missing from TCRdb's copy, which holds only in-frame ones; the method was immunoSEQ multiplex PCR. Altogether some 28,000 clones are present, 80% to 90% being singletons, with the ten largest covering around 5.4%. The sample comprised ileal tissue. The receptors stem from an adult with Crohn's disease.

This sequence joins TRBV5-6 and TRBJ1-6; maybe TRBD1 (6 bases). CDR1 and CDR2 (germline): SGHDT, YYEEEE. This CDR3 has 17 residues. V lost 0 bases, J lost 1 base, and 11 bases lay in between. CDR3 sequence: CASSLGHRVSYNSPLHF. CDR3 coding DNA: TGTGCCAGCAGCTTGGGACACAGGGTTTCCTATAATTCACCCCTCCACTTT. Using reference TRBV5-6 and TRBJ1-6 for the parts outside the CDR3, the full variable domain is DAGVTQSPTHLIKTRGQQVTLRCSPKSGHDTVSWYQQALGQGPQFIFQYYEEEERQRGNFPDRFSGHQFPNYSSELNVNALLLGDSALYLCASSLGHRVSYNSPLHFGNGTRLTVT.

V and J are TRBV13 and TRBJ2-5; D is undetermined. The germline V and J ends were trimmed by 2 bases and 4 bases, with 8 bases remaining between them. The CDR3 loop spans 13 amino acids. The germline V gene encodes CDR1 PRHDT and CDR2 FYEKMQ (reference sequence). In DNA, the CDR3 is TGTGCCAGCAGCTTACGTCAGCGAGAGACCCAGTACTTC. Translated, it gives CASSLRQRETQYF.

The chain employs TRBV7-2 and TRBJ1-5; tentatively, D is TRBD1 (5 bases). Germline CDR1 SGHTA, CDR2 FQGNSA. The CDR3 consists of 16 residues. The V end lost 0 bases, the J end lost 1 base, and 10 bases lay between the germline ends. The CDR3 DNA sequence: TGTGCCAGCAGCTTAGCTTGGGGGGTGAGCAATCAGCCCCAGCATTTT. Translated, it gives CASSLAWGVSNQPQHF. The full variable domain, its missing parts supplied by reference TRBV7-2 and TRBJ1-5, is GAGVSQSPSNKVTEKGKDVELRCDPISGHTALYWYRQSLGQGLEFLIYFQGNSAPDKSGLPSDRFSAERTGGSVSTLTIQRTQQEDSAVYLCASSLAWGVSNQPQHFGDGTRLSIL.

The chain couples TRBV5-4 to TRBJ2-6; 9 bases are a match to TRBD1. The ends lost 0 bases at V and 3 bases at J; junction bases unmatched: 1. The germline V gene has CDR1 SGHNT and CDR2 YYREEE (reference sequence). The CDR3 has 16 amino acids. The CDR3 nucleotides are TGTGCCAGCAGCTTGGGACAGGGGGTTGGGGCCAACGTCCTGACTTTC. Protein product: CASSLGQGVGANVLTF.

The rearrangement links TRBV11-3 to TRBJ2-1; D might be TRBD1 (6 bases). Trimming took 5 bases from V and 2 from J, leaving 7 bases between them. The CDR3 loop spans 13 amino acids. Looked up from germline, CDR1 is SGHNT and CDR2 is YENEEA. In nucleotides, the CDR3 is TGTGCCAGCAGCACAGGGACCTACAATGAGCAGTTCTTC. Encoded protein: CASSTGTYNEQFF.

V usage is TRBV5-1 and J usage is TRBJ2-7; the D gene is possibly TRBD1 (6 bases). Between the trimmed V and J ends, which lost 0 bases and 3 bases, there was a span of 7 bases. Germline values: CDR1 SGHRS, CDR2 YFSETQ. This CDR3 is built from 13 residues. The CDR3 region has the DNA TGCGCCAGCAGCTTGGCCAGGGGCTACGAGCAGTACTTC. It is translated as CASSLARGYEQYF.

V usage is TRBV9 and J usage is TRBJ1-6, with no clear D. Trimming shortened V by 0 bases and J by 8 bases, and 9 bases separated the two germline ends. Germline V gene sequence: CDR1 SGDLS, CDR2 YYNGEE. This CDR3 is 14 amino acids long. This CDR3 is CASSVGLNYSPLHF. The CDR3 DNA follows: TGTGCCAGCAGCGTAGGATTAAACTATTCACCCCTCCACTTT. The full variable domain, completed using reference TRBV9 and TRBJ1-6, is DSGVTQTPKHLITATGQRVTLRCSPRSGDLSVYWYQQSLDQGLQFLIQYYNGEERAKGNILERFSAQQFPDLHSELNLSSLELGDSALYFCASSVGLNYSPLHFGNGTRLTVT.

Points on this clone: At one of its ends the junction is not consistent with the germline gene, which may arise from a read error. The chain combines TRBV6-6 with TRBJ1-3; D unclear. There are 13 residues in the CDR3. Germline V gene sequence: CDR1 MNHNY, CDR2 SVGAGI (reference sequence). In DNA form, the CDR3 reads TGTGCCAGCATTTACACGGCTGGAAACACCATATATTTT. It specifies CASIYTAGNTIYF.

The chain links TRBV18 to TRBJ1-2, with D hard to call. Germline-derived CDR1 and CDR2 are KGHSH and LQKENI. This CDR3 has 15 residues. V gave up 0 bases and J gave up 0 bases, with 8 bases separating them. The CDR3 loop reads CASSPPAGTNYGYTF. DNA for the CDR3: TGTGCCAGCTCACCACCGGCAGGTACTAACTATGGCTACACCTTC.

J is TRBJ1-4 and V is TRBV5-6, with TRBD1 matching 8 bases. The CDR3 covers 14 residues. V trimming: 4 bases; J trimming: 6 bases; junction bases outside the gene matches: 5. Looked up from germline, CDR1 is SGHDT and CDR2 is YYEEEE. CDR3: CASSAMTGDEKLFF. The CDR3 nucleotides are TGTGCCAGCAGCGCTATGACAGGGGATGAAAAACTGTTTTTT.

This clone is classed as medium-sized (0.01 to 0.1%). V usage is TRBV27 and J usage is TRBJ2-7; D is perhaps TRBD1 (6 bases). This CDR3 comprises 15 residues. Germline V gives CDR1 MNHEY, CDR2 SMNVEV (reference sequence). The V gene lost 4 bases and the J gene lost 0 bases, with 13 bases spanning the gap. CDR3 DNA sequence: TGTGCCAGCAGTTACAGGACAGAGAGCTCCTACGAGCAGTACTTC. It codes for CASSYRTESSYEQYF.

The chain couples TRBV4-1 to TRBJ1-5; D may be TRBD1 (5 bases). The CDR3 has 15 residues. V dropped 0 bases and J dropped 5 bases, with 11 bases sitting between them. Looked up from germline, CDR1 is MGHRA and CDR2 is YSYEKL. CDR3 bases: TGCGCCAGCAGCCAAGATGGGGCGGGGTATCAGCCCCAGCATTTT. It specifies CASSQDGAGYQPQHF.

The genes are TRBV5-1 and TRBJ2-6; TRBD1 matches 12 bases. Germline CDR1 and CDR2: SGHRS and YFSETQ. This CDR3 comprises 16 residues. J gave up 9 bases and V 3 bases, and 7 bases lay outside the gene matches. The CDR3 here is CASSSGQGASLNVLTF. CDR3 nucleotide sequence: TGCGCCAGCAGCTCGGGACAGGGGGCCAGCCTCAACGTCCTGACTTTC.

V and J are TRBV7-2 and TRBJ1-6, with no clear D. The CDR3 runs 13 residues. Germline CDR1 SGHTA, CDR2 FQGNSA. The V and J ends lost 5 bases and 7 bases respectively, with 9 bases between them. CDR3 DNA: TGTGCCAGCAGCCCCAACAAAAATTCACCCCTCCACTTT. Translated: CASSPNKNSPLHF. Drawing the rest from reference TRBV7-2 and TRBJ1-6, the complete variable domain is GAGVSQSPSNKVTEKGKDVELRCDPISGHTALYWYRQSLGQGLEFLIYFQGNSAPDKSGLPSDRFSAERTGGSVSTLTIQRTQQEDSAVYLCASSPNKNSPLHFGNGTRLTVT.

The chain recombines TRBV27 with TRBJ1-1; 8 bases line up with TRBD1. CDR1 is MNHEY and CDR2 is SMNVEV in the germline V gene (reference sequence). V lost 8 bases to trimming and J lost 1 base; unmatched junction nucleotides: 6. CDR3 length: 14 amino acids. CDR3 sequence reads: CASRGTGRNTEAFF. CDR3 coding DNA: TGTGCCAGCCGAGGGACAGGCAGGAACACTGAAGCTTTCTTT.

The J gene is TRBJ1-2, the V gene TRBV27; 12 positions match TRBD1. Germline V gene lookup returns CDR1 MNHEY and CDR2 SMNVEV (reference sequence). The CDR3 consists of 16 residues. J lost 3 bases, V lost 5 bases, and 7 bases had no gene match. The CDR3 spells CASSVRGTGGYYGYTF. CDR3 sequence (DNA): TGTGCCAGCAGTGTCCGCGGGACAGGGGGCTACTATGGCTACACCTTC.

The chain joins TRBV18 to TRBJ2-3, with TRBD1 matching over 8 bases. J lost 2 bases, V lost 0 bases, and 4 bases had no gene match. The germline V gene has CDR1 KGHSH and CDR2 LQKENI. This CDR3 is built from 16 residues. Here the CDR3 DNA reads TGTGCCAGCTCACCACCGGGCAGGGGGCCCACAGATACGCAGTATTTT. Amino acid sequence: CASSPPGRGPTDTQYF. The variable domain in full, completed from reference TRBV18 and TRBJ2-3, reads NAGVMQNPRHLVRRRGQEARLRCSPMKGHSHVYWYRQLPEEGLKFMVYLQKENIIDESGMPKERFSAEFPKEGPSILRIQQVVRGDSAAYFCASSPPGRGPTDTQYFGPGTRLTVL.

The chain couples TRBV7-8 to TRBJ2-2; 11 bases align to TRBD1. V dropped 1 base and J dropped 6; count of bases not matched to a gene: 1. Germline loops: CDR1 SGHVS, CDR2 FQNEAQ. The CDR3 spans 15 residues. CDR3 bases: TGTGCCAGCAGCTTAGGGACAGGGGGCCCCGGGGAGCTGTTTTTT. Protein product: CASSLGTGGPGELFF. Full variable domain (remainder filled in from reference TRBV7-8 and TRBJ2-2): GAGVSQSPRYKVAKRGQDVALRCDPISGHVSLFWYQQALGQGPEFLTYFQNEAQLDKSGLPSDRFFAERPEGSVSTLKIQRTQQEDSAVYLCASSLGTGGPGELFFGEGSRLTVL.

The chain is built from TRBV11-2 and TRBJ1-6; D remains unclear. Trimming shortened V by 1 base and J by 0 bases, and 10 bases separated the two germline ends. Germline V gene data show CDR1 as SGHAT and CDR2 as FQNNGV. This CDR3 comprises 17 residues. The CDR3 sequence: CASSLGARSSYNSPLHF. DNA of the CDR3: TGTGCCAGCAGCTTAGGAGCTCGGAGCTCCTATAATTCACCCCTCCACTTT.

This chain's CDR3 is CAWSVLGSGTDTQYF. As DNA, the CDR3 is TGTGCCTGGAGTGTACTCGGGAGCGGAACAGATACGCAGTATTTT. The V and J genes are TRBV30 and TRBJ2-3; maybe TRBD2 (6 bases). Trimming left V 0 bases short and J 3 bases short, with 13 bases between. Germline V lookup: CDR1 GTSNPN, CDR2 SVGIG (reference sequence). This CDR3 has 15 residues.

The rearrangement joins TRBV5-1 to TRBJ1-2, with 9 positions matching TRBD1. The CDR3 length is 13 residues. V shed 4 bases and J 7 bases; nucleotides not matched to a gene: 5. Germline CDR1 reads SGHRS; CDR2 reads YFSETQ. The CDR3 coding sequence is TGCGCCAGCAGCCCGGACAGGGGTTTTGGCTACACCTTC. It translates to CASSPDRGFGYTF.

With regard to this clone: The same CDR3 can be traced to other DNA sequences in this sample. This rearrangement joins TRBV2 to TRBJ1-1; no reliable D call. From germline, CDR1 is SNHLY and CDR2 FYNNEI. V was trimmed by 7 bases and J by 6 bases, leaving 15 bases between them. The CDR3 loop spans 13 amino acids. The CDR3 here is CASMGLYEPEAFF. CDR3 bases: TGTGCCAGCATGGGCTTATATGAGCCTGAAGCTTTCTTT.

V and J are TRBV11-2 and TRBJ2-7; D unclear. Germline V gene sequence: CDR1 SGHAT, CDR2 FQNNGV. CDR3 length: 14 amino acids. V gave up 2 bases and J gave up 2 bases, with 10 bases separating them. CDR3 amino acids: CASSLLASAYEQYF. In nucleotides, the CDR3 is TGTGCCAGCAGCTTATTGGCATCCGCCTACGAGCAGTACTTC.

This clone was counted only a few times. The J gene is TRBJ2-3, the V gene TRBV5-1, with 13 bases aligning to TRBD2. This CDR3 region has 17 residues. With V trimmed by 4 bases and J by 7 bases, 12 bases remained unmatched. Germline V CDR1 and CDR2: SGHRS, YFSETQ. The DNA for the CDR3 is TGCGCCAGCAGCGAGGAAGGACTAGCGGGGGCCAGATATACGCAGTATTTT. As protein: CASSEEGLAGARYTQYF.

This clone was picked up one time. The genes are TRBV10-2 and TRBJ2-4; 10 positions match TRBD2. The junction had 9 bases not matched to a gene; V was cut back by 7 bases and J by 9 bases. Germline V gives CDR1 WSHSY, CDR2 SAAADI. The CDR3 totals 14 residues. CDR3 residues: CASTNERLAGIQYF. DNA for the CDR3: TGCGCCAGCACCAACGAAAGACTAGCGGGCATTCAGTACTTC.

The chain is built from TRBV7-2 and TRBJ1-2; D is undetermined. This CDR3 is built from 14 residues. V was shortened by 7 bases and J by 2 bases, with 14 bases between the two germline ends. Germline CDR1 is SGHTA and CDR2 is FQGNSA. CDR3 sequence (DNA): TGTGCCAGCAACTGGGAGGGCCTCAACTATGGCTACACCTTC. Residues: CASNWEGLNYGYTF. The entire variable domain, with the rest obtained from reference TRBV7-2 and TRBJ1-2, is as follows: GAGVSQSPSNKVTEKGKDVELRCDPISGHTALYWYRQSLGQGLEFLIYFQGNSAPDKSGLPSDRFSAERTGGSVSTLTIQRTQQEDSAVYLCASNWEGLNYGYTFGSGTRLTVV.

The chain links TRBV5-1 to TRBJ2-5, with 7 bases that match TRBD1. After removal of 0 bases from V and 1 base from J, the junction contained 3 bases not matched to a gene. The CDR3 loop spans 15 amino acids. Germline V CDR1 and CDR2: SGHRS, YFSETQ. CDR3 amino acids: CASSLAGQTQETQYF. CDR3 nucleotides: TGCGCCAGCAGCTTGGCGGGACAGACCCAAGAGACCCAGTACTTC.

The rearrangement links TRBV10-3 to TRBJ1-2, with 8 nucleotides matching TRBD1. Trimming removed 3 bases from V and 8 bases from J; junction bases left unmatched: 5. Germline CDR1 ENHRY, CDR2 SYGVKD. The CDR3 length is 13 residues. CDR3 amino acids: CAISEFTGGGYTF. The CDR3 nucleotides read TGTGCCATCAGTGAATTTACAGGGGGGGGCTACACCTTC.

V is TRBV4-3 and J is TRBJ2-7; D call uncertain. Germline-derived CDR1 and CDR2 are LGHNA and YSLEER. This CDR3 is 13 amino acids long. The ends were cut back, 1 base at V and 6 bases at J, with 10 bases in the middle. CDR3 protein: CASSQVRAVEQYF. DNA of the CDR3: TGCGCCAGCAGCCAAGTTCGCGCCGTCGAGCAGTACTTC.

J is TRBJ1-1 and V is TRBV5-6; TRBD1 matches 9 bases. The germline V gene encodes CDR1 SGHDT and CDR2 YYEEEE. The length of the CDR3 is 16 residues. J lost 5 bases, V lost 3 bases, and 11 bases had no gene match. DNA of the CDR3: TGTGCCAGCAGCTCATCCGGGACAGGGAGGATAACTGAAGCTTTCTTT. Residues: CASSSSGTGRITEAFF.

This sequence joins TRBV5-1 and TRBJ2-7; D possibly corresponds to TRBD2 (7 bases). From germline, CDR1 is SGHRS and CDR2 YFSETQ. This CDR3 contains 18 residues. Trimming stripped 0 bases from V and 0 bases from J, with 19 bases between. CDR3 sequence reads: CASSLVVLGGGSSYEQYF. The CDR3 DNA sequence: TGCGCCAGCAGCTTGGTGGTGCTAGGGGGGGGTTCCTCCTACGAGCAGTACTTC.

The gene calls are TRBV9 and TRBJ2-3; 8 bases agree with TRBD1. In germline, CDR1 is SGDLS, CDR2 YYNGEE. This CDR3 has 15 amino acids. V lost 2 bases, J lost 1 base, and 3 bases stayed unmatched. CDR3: CASSVPTGGTDTQYF. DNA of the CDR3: TGTGCCAGCAGCGTCCCGACAGGGGGCACAGATACGCAGTATTTT. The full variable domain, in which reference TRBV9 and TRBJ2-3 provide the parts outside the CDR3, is DSGVTQTPKHLITATGQRVTLRCSPRSGDLSVYWYQQSLDQGLQFLIQYYNGEERAKGNILERFSAQQFPDLHSELNLSSLELGDSALYFCASSVPTGGTDTQYFGPGTRLTVL.